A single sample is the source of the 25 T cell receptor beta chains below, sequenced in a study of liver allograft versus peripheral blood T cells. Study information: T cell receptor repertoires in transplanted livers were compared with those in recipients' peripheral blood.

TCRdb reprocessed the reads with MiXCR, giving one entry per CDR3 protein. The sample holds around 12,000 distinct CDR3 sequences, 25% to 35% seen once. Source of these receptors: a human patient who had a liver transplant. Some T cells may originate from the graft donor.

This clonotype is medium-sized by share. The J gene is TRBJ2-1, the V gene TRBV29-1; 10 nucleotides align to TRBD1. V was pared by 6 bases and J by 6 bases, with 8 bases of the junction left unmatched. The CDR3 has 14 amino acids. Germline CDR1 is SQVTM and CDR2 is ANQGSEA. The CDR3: CSVGRQGASNEQFF. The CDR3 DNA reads TGCAGCGTCGGGCGACAGGGGGCTAGCAATGAGCAGTTCTTC.

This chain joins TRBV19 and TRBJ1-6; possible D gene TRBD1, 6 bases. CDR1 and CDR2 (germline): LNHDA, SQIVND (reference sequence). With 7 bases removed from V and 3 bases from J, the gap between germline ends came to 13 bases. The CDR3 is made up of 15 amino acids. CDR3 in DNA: TGTGCCAGTAAGGCGGACAGTTTCTATAATTCACCCCTCCACTTT. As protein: CASKADSFYNSPLHF.

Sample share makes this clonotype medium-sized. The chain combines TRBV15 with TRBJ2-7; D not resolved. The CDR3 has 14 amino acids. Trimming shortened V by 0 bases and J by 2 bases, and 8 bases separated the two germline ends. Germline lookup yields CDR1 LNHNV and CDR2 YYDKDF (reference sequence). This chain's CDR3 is CATSRDQAAYEQYF. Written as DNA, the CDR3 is TGTGCCACCAGCAGAGATCAGGCCGCCTACGAGCAGTACTTC. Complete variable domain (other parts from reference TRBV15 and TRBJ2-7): DAMVIQNPRYQVTQFGKPVTLSCSQTLNHNVMYWYQQKSSQAPKLLFHYYDKDFNNEADTPDNFQSRRPNTSFCFLDIRSPGLGDTAMYLCATSRDQAAYEQYFGPGTRLTVT.

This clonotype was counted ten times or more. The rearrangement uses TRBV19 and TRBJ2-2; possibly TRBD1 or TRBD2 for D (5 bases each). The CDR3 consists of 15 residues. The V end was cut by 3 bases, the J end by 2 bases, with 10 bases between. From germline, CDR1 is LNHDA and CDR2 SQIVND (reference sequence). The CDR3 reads CASSMRGTNTGELFF. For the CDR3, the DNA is TGTGCCAGTAGTATGAGAGGGACCAACACCGGGGAGCTGTTTTTT.

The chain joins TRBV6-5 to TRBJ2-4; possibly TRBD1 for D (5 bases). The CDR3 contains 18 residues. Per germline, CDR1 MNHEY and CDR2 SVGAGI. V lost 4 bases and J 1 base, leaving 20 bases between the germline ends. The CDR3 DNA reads TGTGCCAGCAGTTCTAGGACAAGGATTTTGGGGGCCAAAAACATTCAGTACTTC. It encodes CASSSRTRILGAKNIQYF.

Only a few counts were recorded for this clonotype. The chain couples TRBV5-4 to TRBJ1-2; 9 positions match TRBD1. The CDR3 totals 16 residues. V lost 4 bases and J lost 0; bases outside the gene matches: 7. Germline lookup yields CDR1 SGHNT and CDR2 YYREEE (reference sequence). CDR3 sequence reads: CASSAGQGGANYGYTF. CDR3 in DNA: TGTGCCAGCAGCGCGGGACAGGGAGGAGCTAACTATGGCTACACCTTC.

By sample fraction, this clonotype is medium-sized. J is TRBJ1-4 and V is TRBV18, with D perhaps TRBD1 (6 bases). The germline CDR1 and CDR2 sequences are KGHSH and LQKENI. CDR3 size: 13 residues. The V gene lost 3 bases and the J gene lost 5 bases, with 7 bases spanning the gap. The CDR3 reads CASSPRGNEKLFF. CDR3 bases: TGTGCCAGCTCACCCAGGGGAAATGAAAAACTGTTTTTT.

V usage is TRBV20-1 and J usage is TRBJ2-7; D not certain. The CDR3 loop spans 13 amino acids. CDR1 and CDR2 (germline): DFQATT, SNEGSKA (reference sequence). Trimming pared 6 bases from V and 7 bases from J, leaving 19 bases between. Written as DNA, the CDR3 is TGCAGTGCCCCGGTGGCCCGCTTGGGAGAGCAGTACTTC. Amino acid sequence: CSAPVARLGEQYF.

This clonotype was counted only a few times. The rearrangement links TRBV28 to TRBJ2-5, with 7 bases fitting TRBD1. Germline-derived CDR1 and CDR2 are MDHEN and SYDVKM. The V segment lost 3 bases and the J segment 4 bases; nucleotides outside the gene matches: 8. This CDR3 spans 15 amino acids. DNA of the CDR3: TGTGCCAGCAGTTTCCTACAGGGGCTTGGAGAGACCCAGTACTTC. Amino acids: CASSFLQGLGETQYF.

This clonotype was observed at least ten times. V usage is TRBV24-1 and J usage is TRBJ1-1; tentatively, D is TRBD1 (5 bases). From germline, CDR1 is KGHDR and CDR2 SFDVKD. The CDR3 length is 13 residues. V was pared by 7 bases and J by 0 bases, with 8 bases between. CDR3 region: CATRRGVNTEAFF. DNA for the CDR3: TGTGCCACCAGGAGGGGCGTGAACACTGAAGCTTTCTTT.

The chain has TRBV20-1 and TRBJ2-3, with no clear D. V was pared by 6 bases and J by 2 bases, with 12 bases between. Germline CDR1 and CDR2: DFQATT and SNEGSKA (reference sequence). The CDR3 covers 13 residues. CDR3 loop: CSAPVKNTDTQYF. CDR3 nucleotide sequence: TGCAGTGCCCCGGTCAAGAACACAGATACGCAGTATTTT.

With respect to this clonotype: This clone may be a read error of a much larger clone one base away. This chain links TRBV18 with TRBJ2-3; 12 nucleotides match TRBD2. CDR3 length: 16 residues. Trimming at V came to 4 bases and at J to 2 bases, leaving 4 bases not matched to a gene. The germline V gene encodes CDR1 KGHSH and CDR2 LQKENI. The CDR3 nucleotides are TGTGCCAGCTCACTGACTAGCGGGGGACACACAGATACGCAGTATTTT. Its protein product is CASSLTSGGHTDTQYF.

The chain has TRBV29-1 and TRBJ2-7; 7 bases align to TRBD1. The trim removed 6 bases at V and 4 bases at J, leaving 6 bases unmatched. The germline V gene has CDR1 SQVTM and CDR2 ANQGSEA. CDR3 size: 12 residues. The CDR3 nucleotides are TGCAGCGTCGTCTGGGGACAGTACGAGCAGTACTTC. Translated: CSVVWGQYEQYF.

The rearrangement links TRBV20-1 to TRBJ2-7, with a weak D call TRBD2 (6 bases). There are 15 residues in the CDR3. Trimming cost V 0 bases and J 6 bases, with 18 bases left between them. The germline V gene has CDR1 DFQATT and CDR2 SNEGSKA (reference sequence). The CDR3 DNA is TGCAGTGCTAGAGATGGGACTCAAGAAAGGCTCGAGCAGTACTTC. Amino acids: CSARDGTQERLEQYF.

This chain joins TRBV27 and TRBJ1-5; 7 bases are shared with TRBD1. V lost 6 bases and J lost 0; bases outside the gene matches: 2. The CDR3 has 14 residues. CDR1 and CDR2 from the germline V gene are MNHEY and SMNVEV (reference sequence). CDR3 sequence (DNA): TGTGCCAGCAGACGGGACAGTAGCAATCAGCCCCAGCATTTT. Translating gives CASRRDSSNQPQHF.

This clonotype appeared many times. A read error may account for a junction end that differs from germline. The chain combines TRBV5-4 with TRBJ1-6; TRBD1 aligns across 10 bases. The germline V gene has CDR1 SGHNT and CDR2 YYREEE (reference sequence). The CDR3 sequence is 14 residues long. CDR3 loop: CASSLDRGVSPLHF. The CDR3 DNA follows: TGTGCCAGCAGTTTGGACAGGGGGGTGTCACCCCTCCACTTT.

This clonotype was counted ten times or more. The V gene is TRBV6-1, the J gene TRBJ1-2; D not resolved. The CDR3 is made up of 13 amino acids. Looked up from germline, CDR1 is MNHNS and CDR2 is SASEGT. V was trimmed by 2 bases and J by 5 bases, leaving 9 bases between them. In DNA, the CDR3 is TGTGCCAGCAGTGAACCCTCCCTTTATGGCTACACCTTC. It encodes CASSEPSLYGYTF.

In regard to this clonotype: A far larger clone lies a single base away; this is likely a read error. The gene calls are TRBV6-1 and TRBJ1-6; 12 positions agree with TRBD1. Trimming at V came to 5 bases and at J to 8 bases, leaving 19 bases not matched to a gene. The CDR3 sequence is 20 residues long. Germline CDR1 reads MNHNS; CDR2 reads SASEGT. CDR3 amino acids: CASSSAQPGTGGALYSPLHF. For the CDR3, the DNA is TGTGCCAGCAGTTCAGCCCAACCAGGGACAGGGGGCGCGCTTTATTCACCCCTCCACTTT.

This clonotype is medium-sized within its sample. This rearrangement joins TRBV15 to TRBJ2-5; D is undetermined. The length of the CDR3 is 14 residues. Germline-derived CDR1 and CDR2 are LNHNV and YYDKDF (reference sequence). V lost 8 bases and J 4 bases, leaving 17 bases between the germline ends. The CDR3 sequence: CATRMESRGETQYF. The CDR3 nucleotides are TGTGCCACCCGCATGGAGAGTCGAGGAGAGACCCAGTACTTC.

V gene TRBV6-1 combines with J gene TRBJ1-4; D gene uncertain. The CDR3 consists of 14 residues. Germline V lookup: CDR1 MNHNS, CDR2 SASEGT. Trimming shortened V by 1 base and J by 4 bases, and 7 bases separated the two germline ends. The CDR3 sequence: CASSEGRINEKLFF. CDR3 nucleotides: TGTGCCAGCAGTGAAGGACGGATTAATGAAAAACTGTTTTTT.

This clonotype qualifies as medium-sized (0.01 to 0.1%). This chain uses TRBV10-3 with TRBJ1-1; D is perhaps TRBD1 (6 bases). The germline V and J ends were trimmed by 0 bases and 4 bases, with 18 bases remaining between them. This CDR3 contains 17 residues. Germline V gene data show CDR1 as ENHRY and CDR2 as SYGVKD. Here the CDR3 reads CAISESTGGGVGTEAFF. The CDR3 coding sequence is TGTGCCATCAGTGAGTCGACTGGGGGCGGAGTGGGCACTGAAGCTTTCTTT.

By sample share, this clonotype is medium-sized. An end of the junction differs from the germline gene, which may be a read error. The CDR3 loop is CATSRERGAQDTQYF. The CDR3 DNA reads as TGTGCCACCAGTCGCGAGCGGGGAGCCCAGGATACGCAGTATTTT. This chain connects TRBV6-5 to TRBJ2-3; 7 bases fit TRBD2. CDR1 and CDR2 (germline): MNHEY, SVGAGI. The CDR3 contains 15 residues.

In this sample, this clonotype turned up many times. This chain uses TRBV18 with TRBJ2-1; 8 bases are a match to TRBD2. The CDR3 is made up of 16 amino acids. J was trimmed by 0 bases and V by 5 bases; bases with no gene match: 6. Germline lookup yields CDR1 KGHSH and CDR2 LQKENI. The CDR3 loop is CASSDTSGSSYNEQFF. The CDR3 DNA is TGTGCCAGCTCAGACACTAGCGGAAGCTCCTACAATGAGCAGTTCTTC.

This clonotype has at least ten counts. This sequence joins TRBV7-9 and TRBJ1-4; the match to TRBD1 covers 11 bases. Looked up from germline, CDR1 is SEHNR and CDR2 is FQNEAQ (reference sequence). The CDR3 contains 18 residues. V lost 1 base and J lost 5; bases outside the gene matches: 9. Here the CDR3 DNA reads TGTGCCAGCAGCTTAGGGTGGACAGGGGGCATAACAAATGAAAAACTGTTTTTT. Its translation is CASSLGWTGGITNEKLFF.

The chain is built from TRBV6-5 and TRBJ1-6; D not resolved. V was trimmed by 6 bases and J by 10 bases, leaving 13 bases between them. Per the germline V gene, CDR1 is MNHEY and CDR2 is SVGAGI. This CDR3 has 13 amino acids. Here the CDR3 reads CASRTAARSPLHF. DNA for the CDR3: TGTGCCAGCAGAACGGCGGCCCGATCACCCCTCCACTTT.